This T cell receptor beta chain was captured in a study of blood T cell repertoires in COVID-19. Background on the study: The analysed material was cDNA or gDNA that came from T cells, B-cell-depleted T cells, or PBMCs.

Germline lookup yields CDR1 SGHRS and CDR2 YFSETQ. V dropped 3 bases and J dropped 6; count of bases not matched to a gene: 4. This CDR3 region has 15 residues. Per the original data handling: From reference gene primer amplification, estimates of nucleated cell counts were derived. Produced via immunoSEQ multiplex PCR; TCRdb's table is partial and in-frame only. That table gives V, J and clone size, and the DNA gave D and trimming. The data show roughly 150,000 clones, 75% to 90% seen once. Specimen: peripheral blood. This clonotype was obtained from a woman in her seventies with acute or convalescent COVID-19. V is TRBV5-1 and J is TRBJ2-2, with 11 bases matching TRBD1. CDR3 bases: TGCGCCAGCAGCTGGGACAGGGGGACCTCCGGGGAGCTGTTTTTT. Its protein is CASSWDRGTSGELFF.